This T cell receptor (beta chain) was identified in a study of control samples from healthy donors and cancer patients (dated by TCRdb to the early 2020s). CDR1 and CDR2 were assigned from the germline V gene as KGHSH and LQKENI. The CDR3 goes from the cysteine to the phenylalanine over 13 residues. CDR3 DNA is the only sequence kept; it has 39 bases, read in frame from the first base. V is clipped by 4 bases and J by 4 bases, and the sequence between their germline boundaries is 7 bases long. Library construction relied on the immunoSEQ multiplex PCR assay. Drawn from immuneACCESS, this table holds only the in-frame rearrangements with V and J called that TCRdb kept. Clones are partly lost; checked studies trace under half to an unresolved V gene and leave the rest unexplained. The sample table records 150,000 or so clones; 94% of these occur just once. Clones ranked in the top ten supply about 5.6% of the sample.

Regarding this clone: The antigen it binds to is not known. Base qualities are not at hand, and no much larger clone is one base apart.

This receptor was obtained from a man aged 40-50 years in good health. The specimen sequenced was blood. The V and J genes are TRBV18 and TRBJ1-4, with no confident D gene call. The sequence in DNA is TGTGCCAGCTCACAACAGCTTAATGAAAAACTGTTTTTT. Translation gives CASSQQLNEKLFF. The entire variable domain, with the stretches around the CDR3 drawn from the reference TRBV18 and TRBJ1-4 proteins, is NAGVMQNPRHLVRRRGQEARLRCSPMKGHSHVYWYRQLPEEGLKFMVYLQKENIIDESGMPKERFSAEFPKEGPSILRIQQVVRGDSAAYFCASSQQLNEKLFFGSGTQLSVL.